One and the same sample provided the 32 T cell receptor beta chains below, sequenced in a study of CD8+ T cells in alopecia areata. Treatment here: oral pan-JAK inhibitor, 5-10 mg twice daily. cDNA reverse transcribed from extracted RNA served as the sequencing template. TCRdb keeps only in-frame clones here, not all; method: immunoSEQ multiplex PCR. Found here are hundreds of thousands of clones, roughly 60% of them singletons; the top ten hold 0.75% to 0.95%. Sequenced material: CD4+ T cells sorted from blood, taken around week 53, from a patient treated with tofacitinib. The receptors were sampled from a human donor with alopecia areata.

This clone was detected once. The chain recombines TRBV5-1 with TRBJ1-2; TRBD1 agrees at 8 bases. V lost 4 bases and J lost 10; bases outside the gene matches: 6. Per the germline V gene, CDR1 is SGHRS and CDR2 is YFSETQ. The CDR3 has 12 residues. CDR3 sequence: CASSPDRGYYTF. In nucleotides, the CDR3 is TGCGCCAGCAGCCCTGACAGGGGTTACTACACCTTC.

In this sample, this clone turned up a few times. This chain's CDR3 is CASSQWTVQGYTF. CDR3 DNA: TGTGCCAGCAGCCAATGGACAGTCCAGGGCTACACCTTC. V gene TRBV7-3 combines with J gene TRBJ1-2; a possible D gene is TRBD1 (6 bases). Germline-derived CDR1 and CDR2 are SGHTA and FQGTGA. Trimming removed 5 bases from V and 8 bases from J, with 15 bases in between. The CDR3 spans 13 residues.

This chain's CDR3 is CASSLRDRAGDEQYF. CDR3 DNA sequence: TGTGCCAGCAGTTTACGGGACAGGGCGGGGGACGAGCAGTACTTC. The rearrangement joins TRBV27 to TRBJ2-7; 9 bases match TRBD1. Germline CDR1 and CDR2: MNHEY and SMNVEV (reference sequence). Trimming cost V 2 bases and J 5 bases; bases outside gene matches: 7. The CDR3 is 15 residues long.

In DNA, the CDR3 is TGTGCCAGCAGCCTGAGCGGAGGAGATACGCAGTATTTT. This sequence encodes CASSLSGGDTQYF. The chain uses TRBV5-4 and TRBJ2-3; tentatively, D is TRBD2 (5 bases). Germline V CDR1 and CDR2: SGHNT, YYREEE (reference sequence). The CDR3 contains 13 residues. V lost 4 bases and J 5 bases, leaving 11 bases between the germline ends.

The chain joins TRBV23-1 to TRBJ1-5, with D unresolved. TRBV23-1 is sorted into the ORF group, with uncertain function. V gave up 0 bases and J gave up 6 bases, with 18 bases separating them. CDR3 length: 17 amino acids. CDR3: CASSQSYNVVSSQPQHF. Written as DNA, the CDR3 is TGCGCCAGCAGTCAATCGTATAACGTCGTCTCGAGTCAGCCCCAGCATTTT.

The chain carries TRBV2 and TRBJ1-2, with 8 bases lining up with TRBD1. With 8 bases clipped from V and 7 bases from J, the junction kept 6 bases outside the gene matches. Per germline, CDR1 SNHLY and CDR2 FYNNEI. The CDR3 extends over 12 amino acids. CDR3 residues: CASLGQGVGYTF. Here the CDR3 DNA reads TGTGCCAGCCTTGGACAGGGAGTTGGCTACACCTTC. Supplemented by reference TRBV2 and TRBJ1-2, the full variable domain reads EPEVTQTPSHQVTQMGQEVILRCVPISNHLYFYWYRQILGQKVEFLVSFYNNEISEKSEIFDDQFSVERPDGSNFTLKIRSTKLEDSAMYFCASLGQGVGYTFGSGTRLTVV.

The J gene is TRBJ2-3, the V gene TRBV7-9, with D possibly matching TRBD1 (6 bases). Trimming removed 6 bases at V and 2 bases at J, with 12 bases between. The CDR3 is 14 residues long. CDR1 is SEHNR and CDR2 is FQNEAQ in the germline V gene (reference sequence). CDR3: CASRQTGTTDTQYF. Written as DNA, the CDR3 is TGTGCCAGCAGACAAACAGGGACCACAGATACGCAGTATTTT.

This clone has only one observation. The genes are TRBV29-1 and TRBJ1-1; D perhaps matches TRBD1 (5 bases). V was trimmed by 2 bases and J by 12 bases, leaving 16 bases between them. This CDR3 is 12 amino acids long. CDR1 is SQVTM, CDR2 ANQGSEA, per germline. The DNA of the CDR3 is TGCAGCGTTGAATTAGGGACGGATACAACTTTCTTT. Its translation is CSVELGTDTTFF.

The genes are TRBV29-1 and TRBJ2-7, with D maybe TRBD2 (5 bases). The CDR3 spans 13 residues. Germline-derived CDR1 and CDR2 are SQVTM and ANQGSEA. Trimming stripped 4 bases from V and 5 bases from J, with 15 bases between. The CDR3 DNA follows: TGCAGCGTTGGACTACCTAGACTGCACGAGCAGTACTTC. This encodes CSVGLPRLHEQYF.

The rearrangement links TRBV5-6 to TRBJ2-1; 8 bases agree with TRBD1. The CDR3 totals 15 residues. V lost 4 bases, J lost 5 bases, and 8 bases stayed unmatched. Germline values: CDR1 SGHDT, CDR2 YYEEEE. CDR3 DNA sequence: TGTGCCAGCAGCCCTAGACAGGGGAGAAACAATGAGCAGTTCTTC. Its protein is CASSPRQGRNNEQFF.

The CDR3 DNA sequence: TGCAGCGTGTATAGGGGGTCGGGCCCGGAGACCCAGTACTTC. It codes for CSVYRGSGPETQYF. V gene TRBV29-1 combines with J gene TRBJ2-5; possible D gene TRBD1, 6 bases. V was shortened by 6 bases and J by 5 bases, with 19 bases between the two germline ends. The germline V gene has CDR1 SQVTM and CDR2 ANQGSEA. This CDR3 has 14 amino acids. Full variable domain (outside the CDR3, taken from reference TRBV29-1 and TRBJ2-5): SAVISQKPSRDICQRGTSLTIQCQVDSQVTMMFWYRQQPGQSLTLIATANQGSEATYESGFVIDKFPISRPNLTFSTLTVSNMSPEDSSIYLCSVYRGSGPETQYFGPGTRLLVL.

The rearrangement joins TRBV6-5 to TRBJ2-1; maybe TRBD1 (5 bases). Germline V gene data show CDR1 as MNHEY and CDR2 as SVGAGI. The CDR3 runs to 15 residues. The V gene lost 8 bases and the J gene lost 3 bases, with 17 bases spanning the gap. CDR3 sequence reads: CASALQVIFYNEQFF. In DNA, the CDR3 is TGTGCCAGCGCCTTACAGGTGATCTTCTACAATGAGCAGTTCTTC.

The J gene is TRBJ1-6, the V gene TRBV4-2; 7 positions match TRBD1. V lost 1 base and J lost 10; bases outside the gene matches: 7. CDR3 length equals 15 residues. Germline V gene sequence: CDR1 LGHNA, CDR2 YNFKEQ. DNA of the CDR3: TGTGCCAGCAGCCAAGGTGACAGGGTCCAATCACCCCTCCACTTT. Its protein is CASSQGDRVQSPLHF.

The rearrangement joins TRBV2 to TRBJ2-3, with D perhaps TRBD1 (5 bases). The ends were cut back, 8 bases at V and 5 bases at J, with 14 bases in the middle. CDR1 and CDR2 from the germline V gene are SNHLY and FYNNEI. The CDR3 is 13 residues long. CDR3 sequence (DNA): TGTGCCAGCGGCCAGGGTACAGGAGATACGCAGTATTTT. Protein sequence: CASGQGTGDTQYF.

In the case of this clone: The junction does not match germline at one end; this may be a read error. The V gene is TRBV25-1, the J gene TRBJ2-7; D remains unclear. Germline V gene data show CDR1 as MGHDK and CDR2 as SYGVNS. The CDR3 contains 12 residues. The DNA of the CDR3 is TGTGCCAGCAGCGGGTCCCTCTACGGGCAGTACTTC. It encodes CASSGSLYGQYF.

This clone was counted only a few times. The gene calls are TRBV4-3 and TRBJ1-6; a weak D match, TRBD1 (6 bases). Germline V CDR1 and CDR2: LGHNA, YSLEER. The V and J ends lost 1 base and 7 bases respectively, with 14 bases between them. This CDR3 comprises 16 residues. The CDR3 protein is CASSQGPGATNSPLHF. CDR3 coding DNA: TGCGCCAGCAGCCAAGGTCCAGGGGCGACGAATTCACCCCTCCACTTT.

CDR3 amino acids: CASIGFYEQYF. CDR3 sequence (DNA): TGTGCTAGTATAGGGTTTTACGAGCAGTACTTC. V is TRBV12-5 and J is TRBJ2-7; D gene unclear. The CDR3 is 11 residues long. Germline-derived CDR1 and CDR2 are LGHNT and FRNRAP. Trimming removed 8 bases from V and 4 bases from J, with 9 bases in between.

Note on this clone: The sample carries other DNA sequences with the same CDR3. The J gene is TRBJ2-3, the V gene TRBV9, with unresolved D. V was pared by 2 bases and J by 2 bases, with 6 bases between. There are 13 residues in the CDR3. The germline CDR1 and CDR2 sequences are SGDLS and YYNGEE. CDR3 sequence reads: CASSVDNTDTQYF. The CDR3 DNA sequence: TGTGCCAGCAGCGTCGACAACACAGATACGCAGTATTTT.

The rearrangement uses TRBV7-2 and TRBJ2-7, with a weak D call TRBD1 (6 bases). Deletions cut 1 base from V and 1 base from J, with 11 bases between. CDR3 size: 15 residues. The germline gives CDR1 SGHTA, CDR2 FQGNSA. CDR3 DNA: TGTGCCAGCAGCTTAGGAGGGGGAAATTCCTACGAGCAGTACTTC. Translation: CASSLGGGNSYEQYF.

This clone appeared once. The CDR3 nucleotides read TGCAGCGTTCTTAAGACAGGGGAGTTCGGTGAAGCTTTCTTT. This gives the protein CSVLKTGEFGEAFF. The chain has TRBV29-1 and TRBJ1-1, with 8 bases identical to TRBD1. From germline, CDR1 is SQVTM and CDR2 ANQGSEA. The CDR3 runs to 14 residues. V was pared by 5 bases and J by 7 bases, with 12 bases of the junction left unmatched. The complete variable domain, with remaining parts taken from reference TRBV29-1 and TRBJ1-1, reads SAVISQKPSRDICQRGTSLTIQCQVDSQVTMMFWYRQQPGQSLTLIATANQGSEATYESGFVIDKFPISRPNLTFSTLTVSNMSPEDSSIYLCSVLKTGEFGEAFFGQGTRLTVV.

In its sample, this clone was seen a few times. The rearrangement links TRBV4-1 to TRBJ2-1; D uncertain. This CDR3 has 11 amino acids. Germline CDR1 reads MGHRA; CDR2 reads YSYEKL. Between the trimmed V and J ends, which lost 5 bases and 5 bases, there was a span of 4 bases. The CDR3 protein is CASSFDNEQFF. The CDR3 DNA is TGCGCCAGCAGCTTCGACAATGAGCAGTTCTTC.

This clone showed up just once. The chain links TRBV2 to TRBJ1-6; no clear D gene. CDR3 length equals 13 residues. Germline lookup yields CDR1 SNHLY and CDR2 FYNNEI. V lost 4 bases and J 8 bases, leaving 9 bases between the germline ends. The CDR3 region has the DNA TGTGCCAGCAGTGTCCGACCCCATTCACCCCTCCACTTT. It specifies CASSVRPHSPLHF.

This chain joins TRBV5-6 and TRBJ1-1; TRBD1 agrees at 9 bases. CDR1 and CDR2 from the germline V gene are SGHDT and YYEEEE. V was pared by 4 bases and J by 9 bases, with 7 bases of the junction left unmatched. The CDR3 is made up of 13 amino acids. The CDR3 loop is CASSPRDRAKAFF. CDR3 bases: TGTGCCAGCAGCCCCCGGGACAGGGCGAAAGCTTTCTTT.

This chain connects TRBV9 to TRBJ2-1; 11 bases align to TRBD1. Germline-derived CDR1 and CDR2 are SGDLS and YYNGEE. Losses at the gene ends were 5 bases for V and 3 bases for J; bases not matched to a gene: 4. The CDR3 spans 15 residues. CDR3 nucleotides: TGTGCCAGCAGGGGACAGGGGGTAGGCTACAATGAGCAGTTCTTC. Translating gives CASRGQGVGYNEQFF. Full variable domain (remainder filled in from reference TRBV9 and TRBJ2-1): DSGVTQTPKHLITATGQRVTLRCSPRSGDLSVYWYQQSLDQGLQFLIQYYNGEERAKGNILERFSAQQFPDLHSELNLSSLELGDSALYFCASRGQGVGYNEQFFGPGTRLTVL.

This clone was counted between two and nine times. The V and J genes are TRBV18 and TRBJ1-4; 7 positions agree with TRBD1. Germline assignment: CDR1 KGHSH and CDR2 LQKENI. This CDR3 is built from 14 residues. V gave up 3 bases and J gave up 8 bases; unmatched junction bases: 6. CDR3 loop: CASSPLQGKEKLFF. CDR3 DNA: TGTGCCAGCTCACCTTTACAGGGGAAGGAAAAACTGTTTTTT.

This clone appeared many times. The chain carries TRBV28 and TRBJ2-3; TRBD2 matches 11 bases. The CDR3 runs 18 residues. CDR1 and CDR2 (germline): MDHEN, SYDVKM. Germline trimming cut 4 bases from V and 2 bases from J; bases unmatched to any gene: 11. This chain's CDR3 is CASSSPVQLAGDTDTQYF. The DNA of the CDR3 is TGTGCCAGCAGTTCCCCCGTCCAACTAGCGGGGGACACAGATACGCAGTATTTT.

This sequence joins TRBV30 and TRBJ2-3; D is possibly TRBD2 (6 bases). The germline V and J ends were trimmed by 1 base and 1 base, with 9 bases remaining between them. Germline V gene data show CDR1 as GTSNPN and CDR2 as SVGIG (reference sequence). This CDR3 has 14 amino acids. The CDR3 region has the DNA TGTGCCTGGAGTGAGGCTAGCGGCACAGATACGCAGTATTTT. The encoded protein is CAWSEASGTDTQYF.

The rearrangement joins TRBV5-6 to TRBJ2-5; D gene ambiguous. Germline values: CDR1 SGHDT, CDR2 YYEEEE. The length of the CDR3 is 11 residues. V lost 3 bases to trimming and J lost 0 bases, with 0 bases between them. CDR3 sequence reads: CASSYQETQYF. CDR3 sequence (DNA): TGTGCCAGCAGCTACCAAGAGACCCAGTACTTC.

In this sample, this clone turned up a few times. The chain uses TRBV10-3 and TRBJ2-5, with TRBD1 identical over 7 bases. This CDR3 is 14 amino acids long. Germline V lookup: CDR1 ENHRY, CDR2 SYGVKD. V lost 6 bases, J lost 10 bases, and 14 bases stayed unmatched. As DNA, the CDR3 is TGTGCCATCAGCGGGATGGACAGGTCCTTGGACCAGTACTTC. Protein sequence: CAISGMDRSLDQYF.

The rearrangement links TRBV30 to TRBJ2-7, with D uncertain. Germline lookup yields CDR1 GTSNPN and CDR2 SVGIG (reference sequence). The CDR3 covers 11 residues. Trimming stripped 0 bases from V and 6 bases from J, with 6 bases between. The CDR3 DNA reads as TGTGCCTGGAGTGTACAAGGCGAGCAGTACTTC. Protein product: CAWSVQGEQYF.

The V call is TRBV30, the J call TRBJ2-2; D is perhaps TRBD1 (6 bases). From germline, CDR1 is GTSNPN and CDR2 SVGIG (reference sequence). The CDR3 totals 15 residues. V was pared by 1 base and J by 2 bases, with 11 bases between. The CDR3 bases are TGTGCCTGGAGTGCAGGGACACTTAACACCGGGGAGCTGTTTTTT. It codes for CAWSAGTLNTGELFF.

The chain has TRBV9 and TRBJ1-3; no definite D call. V was pared by 0 bases and J by 3 bases, with 1 base between. This CDR3 is 12 amino acids long. Germline V gives CDR1 SGDLS, CDR2 YYNGEE. CDR3 nucleotide sequence: TGTGCCAGCAGCGTAGATGGAAACACCATATATTTT. Its protein is CASSVDGNTIYF.